This TCR beta chain came from a study of OX40 agonist ivuxolimab in advanced cancers. The data were produced by immunoSEQ multiplex PCR, yet TCRdb's version contains in-frame clones alone and is incomplete. The table includes more than 20,000 clones, 75% to 95% detected once. The CDR3 has 15 residues. Germline V gene sequence: CDR1 MRHNA, CDR2 SNTAGT. V shed 6 bases and J shed 4 bases, with 18 bases lying between them. The source is an adult with an advanced solid tumor such as melanoma, head and neck, liver or kidney cancer. Material: CD4+ or CD8+ T cells sorted from blood, obtained in a trial of the OX40 agonist ivuxolimab. The V gene is TRBV6-4, the J gene TRBJ2-5; possibly TRBD2 for D (7 bases). CDR3 nucleotide sequence: TGTGCCAGCAGGCGTTGGGGGGGCTGGGGAGAGACCCAGTACTTC. Translated: CASRRWGGWGETQYF.